The clone carrying this TCR beta chain occurred many times. This sample is drawn from a study of T cells in Graves' hyperthyroidism and ophthalmopathy. RNA transcripts served as the template for amplifying TCR beta CDR3 regions. When the TCR CDR3 underwent first-round RT-PCR, the HTBI primer set was used. TCRdb passed the multiplex PCR reads through MiXCR, listing each CDR3 protein once. The repertoire holds 700,000 or so distinct CDR3 sequences, 14% seen once, with approximately 13% in the top ten. Germline V gene lookup returns CDR1 LGHDT and CDR2 YNNKEL (reference sequence). The CDR3 runs to 18 residues. The V and J ends lost 0 bases and 4 bases, in that order; junction bases with no gene match: 11.

Sequenced: blood. This chain links TRBV3-1 with TRBJ1-2, with 10 bases that match TRBD1. This receptor was obtained from a woman in her fifties or sixties with Graves' ophthalmopathy. The CDR3 loop reads CASSQESPGQGQVYGYTF. In DNA, the CDR3 is TGTGCCAGCAGCCAAGAAAGTCCGGGACAGGGGCAAGTCTATGGCTACACCTTC.